The 25 T cell receptor beta chains reported below all come from one sample, sequenced in a study of neurological immune-mediated disorders. Each CDR3 protein is one row after TCRdb ran MiXCR on the 5' RACE reads. The sample includes 60,000 to 70,000 distinct CDR3 sequences, approximately 5.1% seen only once; the top ten take about 5.8%. Specimen: PBMCs. Receptors were obtained from a human donor with multiple sclerosis. The donor label of this sample is uncertain.

This clonotype was seen at least ten times. V gene TRBV5-6 combines with J gene TRBJ2-1; D is perhaps TRBD1 (6 bases). The CDR3 extends over 13 amino acids. Between the trimmed V and J ends, which lost 4 bases and 3 bases, there was a span of 8 bases. Germline V gene sequence: CDR1 SGHDT, CDR2 YYEEEE. CDR3 in amino acids: CASSLDSYNEQFF. The CDR3, as DNA: TGTGCCAGCAGCCTGGACAGCTACAATGAGCAGTTCTTC.

The sample holds many counts of this clonotype. The chain combines TRBV7-2 with TRBJ2-3; D assignment may be TRBD1 or TRBD2 (5 bases each). The CDR3 length is 13 residues. Germline assignment: CDR1 SGHTA and CDR2 FQGNSA. V dropped 5 bases and J dropped 9 bases, with 15 bases sitting between them. The DNA of the CDR3 is TGTGCCAGCAGCCCATCAGGGAGCTTGACGCAGTATTTT. This gives the protein CASSPSGSLTQYF.

At least ten counts were recorded for this clonotype. A much more abundant neighbour one base away suggests this may be a read error. The rearrangement joins TRBV7-9 to TRBJ2-1, with a weak D call TRBD1 (5 bases). There are 12 residues in the CDR3. Germline CDR1 is SEHNR and CDR2 is FQNEAQ (reference sequence). The CDR3 DNA reads as TGTGTCAGCAGCTTAGTAGGGGATGAGCAGTTCTTC. This translates into CVSSLVGDEQFF.

This clonotype has ten or more counts. This chain links TRBV9 with TRBJ1-6; TRBD1 matches at 7 bases. V shed 0 bases, J shed 10 bases, and the junction held 4 bases outside the gene matches. Germline CDR1 reads SGDLS; CDR2 reads YYNGEE. The CDR3 spans 14 residues. This CDR3 reads CASSVGQGGSPLHF. CDR3 sequence (DNA): TGTGCCAGCAGCGTAGGACAGGGCGGGTCACCCCTCCACTTT.

This clonotype was observed many times. A read error may produce the germline difference seen at one junction end. This chain links TRBV20-1 with TRBJ2-1; D is unresolved. From germline, CDR1 is DFQATT and CDR2 SNEGSKA (reference sequence). This CDR3 contains 11 residues. The CDR3 DNA sequence: TGCAGTGCCAGAGTTGGGAATGAGCAGTTCTTC. Its translation: CSARVGNEQFF.

This clonotype occurred many times. This sequence joins TRBV29-1 and TRBJ2-3; TRBD1 is a possible D gene (5 bases). The V gene's germline CDR1 is SQVTM and CDR2 ANQGSEA. The CDR3 length is 12 residues. Trimming pared 7 bases from V and 4 bases from J, leaving 12 bases between. The CDR3 is CSATVPPDTQYF. For the CDR3, the DNA is TGCAGCGCGACAGTACCACCAGATACGCAGTATTTT.

There are many counts of this clonotype. The chain couples TRBV20-1 to TRBJ2-3; possible D gene TRBD2, 6 bases. CDR1 is DFQATT, CDR2 SNEGSKA, per germline (reference sequence). This CDR3 has 16 amino acids. The germline V and J ends were trimmed by 5 bases and 1 base, with 19 bases remaining between them. The CDR3 sequence: CSAPSARAVGTDTQYF. CDR3 in DNA: TGCAGTGCTCCTAGCGCCCGGGCTGTCGGCACAGATACGCAGTATTTT.

Sample share makes this clonotype medium-sized. CDR3 bases: TGTGCCAGCAGTTTCGAGGGGGCCTCCTACGAGCAGTACTTC. Protein product: CASSFEGASYEQYF. J is TRBJ2-7 and V is TRBV12-3 or TRBV12-4; TRBD1 matches at 7 bases. V lost 3 bases, J lost 0 bases, and 2 bases stayed unmatched. The CDR3 runs to 14 residues.

This clonotype came up many times. J is TRBJ1-1 and V is TRBV6-5; possibly TRBD1 for D (6 bases). Germline-derived CDR1 and CDR2 are MNHEY and SVGAGI. The CDR3 is 14 residues long. Trimming left V 6 bases short and J 1 base short, with 12 bases between. Here the CDR3 reads CASSLQGWNTEAFF. In DNA, the CDR3 is TGTGCCAGCAGCCTACAGGGTTGGAACACTGAAGCTTTCTTT.

This chain uses TRBV5-1 with TRBJ1-5, with 10 bases aligning to TRBD1. Unmatched junction bases numbered 2, after V lost 4 bases and J lost 4 bases. The CDR3 sequence is 14 residues long. CDR1 is SGHRS, CDR2 YFSETQ, per germline. CDR3 sequence reads: CASSMGQGNQPQHF. Written as DNA, the CDR3 is TGCGCCAGCAGCATGGGACAGGGGAATCAGCCCCAGCATTTT.

Many counts were recorded for this clonotype. V is TRBV20-1 and J is TRBJ1-4; D unresolved. The CDR3 is made up of 11 amino acids. The germline V and J ends were trimmed by 1 base and 7 bases, with 4 bases remaining between them. CDR1 and CDR2 (germline): DFQATT, SNEGSKA (reference sequence). CDR3 sequence (DNA): TGCAGTGCTAGAGTGGCTGAAAAACTGTTTTTT. Amino acid sequence: CSARVAEKLFF.

This clonotype was counted ten times or more. The chain couples TRBV29-1 to TRBJ2-6, with 9 bases lining up with TRBD1. CDR1 is SQVTM and CDR2 is ANQGSEA in the germline V gene. The CDR3 runs 16 residues. Germline trimming cut 1 base from V and 3 bases from J; bases unmatched to any gene: 4. The CDR3 nucleotides are TGCAGCGTTGAAGGGGGACAGGGTTTTGGGGCCAACGTCCTGACTTTC. As protein: CSVEGGQGFGANVLTF.

This clonotype was recorded at least ten times. The genes are TRBV6-5 and TRBJ1-4; the D is unclear. Between the trimmed V and J ends, which lost 7 bases and 7 bases, there was a span of 22 bases. Germline-derived CDR1 and CDR2 are MNHEY and SVGAGI. This CDR3 comprises 16 residues. The DNA of the CDR3 is TGTGCCAGCACCGCTATCAACCCCGGGATCGGTGAAAAACTGTTTTTT. Its translation: CASTAINPGIGEKLFF.

This clonotype was counted ten times or more. The rearrangement uses TRBV5-4 and TRBJ2-1; unclear D gene. The CDR3 consists of 13 residues. V lost 3 bases and J 1 base, leaving 5 bases between the germline ends. Germline loops: CDR1 SGHNT, CDR2 YYREEE (reference sequence). The CDR3, as DNA: TGTGCCAGCAGCTCGACTTCCTACAATGAGCAGTTCTTC. Translating it yields CASSSTSYNEQFF.

Ten or more counts support this clonotype. The chain combines TRBV5-1 with TRBJ2-5; 8 bases match TRBD1. V gave up 4 bases and J gave up 2 bases; unmatched junction bases: 4. The germline gives CDR1 SGHRS, CDR2 YFSETQ. The CDR3 sequence is 14 residues long. The CDR3: CASSRTGSQETQYF. CDR3 coding DNA: TGCGCCAGCAGCCGGACAGGGTCACAAGAGACCCAGTACTTC.

The chain links TRBV30 to TRBJ2-1, with TRBD2 matching over 8 bases. Germline CDR1 is GTSNPN and CDR2 is SVGIG (reference sequence). The CDR3 totals 15 residues. V lost 4 bases to trimming and J lost 7 bases; unmatched junction nucleotides: 12. DNA of the CDR3: TGTGCCTGGAATGCGGGACTAGGGTCGTGGAATGAGCAGTTCTTC. Protein sequence: CAWNAGLGSWNEQFF.

This clonotype was detected many times. The V call is TRBV10-3, the J call TRBJ1-6; no definite D call. The CDR3 loop spans 12 amino acids. Germline V gene sequence: CDR1 ENHRY, CDR2 SYGVKD. Deletions cut 3 bases from V and 7 bases from J, with 4 bases between. The CDR3 loop reads CAISEVNSPLHF. The CDR3 DNA follows: TGTGCCATCAGTGAAGTGAATTCACCCCTCCACTTT.

This clonotype was recorded at least ten times. The chain recombines TRBV20-1 with TRBJ2-3; D is perhaps TRBD1 (6 bases). Germline V gene data show CDR1 as DFQATT and CDR2 as SNEGSKA (reference sequence). The CDR3 extends over 14 amino acids. V gave up 0 bases and J gave up 6 bases, with 13 bases separating them. The CDR3 nucleotides read TGCAGTGCTAGAGATCTGGGGGCCAAGGATACGCAGTATTTT. Its protein is CSARDLGAKDTQYF.

This clonotype was recorded many times. The rearrangement joins TRBV21-1 to TRBJ2-3; the D call TRBD1 from the table was never checked on the DNA. TRBV21-1 is a documented pseudogene. The CDR3 length is 14 residues. This chain's CDR3 is CASRLRGGTDTQYF. The CDR3 DNA follows: TGTGCCAGCCGTCTGCGGGGCGGGACAGATACGCAGTATTTT.

This clonotype was recorded many times. This chain uses TRBV5-1 with TRBJ1-1, with D perhaps matching TRBD1 (6 bases). The V gene lost 4 bases and the J gene lost 3 bases, with 22 bases spanning the gap. The CDR3 length is 17 residues. The V gene's germline CDR1 is SGHRS and CDR2 YFSETQ. The DNA for the CDR3 is TGCGCCAGCAGCGTTACGAGGGGGAGGGGTTCGGACACTGAAGCTTTCTTT. It encodes CASSVTRGRGSDTEAFF. Full variable domain (remainder filled in from reference TRBV5-1 and TRBJ1-1): KAGVTQTPRYLIKTRGQQVTLSCSPISGHRSVSWYQQTPGQGLQFLFEYFSETQRNKGNFPGRFSGRQFSNSRSEMNVSTLELGDSALYLCASSVTRGRGSDTEAFFGQGTRLTVV.

This clonotype was seen many times. The chain recombines TRBV5-1 with TRBJ2-4; D is possibly TRBD2 (5 bases). This CDR3 is 14 amino acids long. Germline CDR1 and CDR2: SGHRS and YFSETQ. V was clipped by 3 bases and J by 2 bases, with 9 bases between them. The CDR3 region is CASSWRGSKNIQYF. The DNA of the CDR3 is TGCGCCAGCAGCTGGCGAGGGTCCAAAAACATTCAGTACTTC.

Many counts were recorded for this clonotype. This sequence joins TRBV5-1 and TRBJ2-7, with D perhaps TRBD1 or TRBD2 (5 bases each). Trimming pared 0 bases from V and 5 bases from J, leaving 9 bases between. The germline CDR1 and CDR2 sequences are SGHRS and YFSETQ. This CDR3 has 13 amino acids. The CDR3 reads CASSLGGSDEQYF. The DNA for the CDR3 is TGCGCCAGCAGCTTGGGGGGGAGCGACGAGCAGTACTTC.

This clonotype was seen repeatedly, ten times or more. An end of the junction differs from the germline gene, which may be a read error. The gene calls are TRBV25-1 and TRBJ1-1; D ambiguous. Per the germline V gene, CDR1 is MGHDK and CDR2 is SYGVNS. The CDR3 runs 12 residues. The CDR3 reads CASSEYWGGPLF. DNA of the CDR3: TGTGCCAGCAGTGAATATTGGGGTGGGCCTCTGTTT.

This rearrangement joins TRBV7-6 to TRBJ1-1; no definite D call. The CDR3 length is 14 residues. Germline CDR1 is SGHVS and CDR2 is FNYEAQ. The V end was cut by 7 bases, the J end by 1 base, with 13 bases between. CDR3 protein: CASKLGQANTEAFF. CDR3 nucleotides: TGTGCCAGCAAGTTAGGGCAGGCGAACACTGAAGCTTTCTTT.

The chain is built from TRBV12-3 or TRBV12-4 and TRBJ1-4; D is undetermined. With 6 bases removed from V and 5 bases from J, the gap between germline ends came to 13 bases. The CDR3 runs 14 residues. The CDR3 nucleotides are TGTGCCAGCAGCCCCGGGAGGTCCAATGAAAAACTGTTTTTT. This codes for CASSPGRSNEKLFF.